Below, 26 T cell receptor beta chains from the same sample are listed, as sequenced in a study of Ad26.COV2.S vaccination and SARS-CoV-2 variants. Sequenced by immunoSEQ multiplex PCR; TCRdb stores in-frame clones only, minus some. The data show around 370,000 clones, 92% seen once. The sequences come from peripheral blood, collected after recovery from COVID-19. The receptors were gathered from a human donor who had recovered from COVID-19.

This chain joins TRBV11-2 and TRBJ2-7, with D possibly TRBD1 on 5 matching bases. CDR3 size: 16 residues. The V gene lost 6 bases and the J gene lost 1 base, with 19 bases spanning the gap. Germline V lookup: CDR1 SGHAT, CDR2 FQNNGV. In DNA, the CDR3 is TGTGCCAGCAGTCCTAGGGGTCCACTTTATTCCTACGAGCAGTACTTC. Its protein is CASSPRGPLYSYEQYF.

This chain connects TRBV7-2 to TRBJ2-7; 8 nucleotides line up with TRBD1. The ends lost 5 bases at V and 3 bases at J; junction bases unmatched: 6. Germline CDR1 and CDR2: SGHTA and FQGNSA. The CDR3 totals 14 residues. DNA of the CDR3: TGTGCCAGCAGCCCGACAGGGGAAATCTACGAGCAGTACTTC. Amino acids: CASSPTGEIYEQYF.

The rearrangement links TRBV5-4 to TRBJ1-1; D gene unclear. The CDR3 covers 15 residues. Germline CDR1 and CDR2: SGHNT and YYREEE (reference sequence). Trimming removed 4 bases from V and 0 bases from J, with 13 bases in between. The CDR3 region has the DNA TGTGCCAGCAGCACCCTCGGGGTCCTGAACACTGAAGCTTTCTTT. Protein: CASSTLGVLNTEAFF.

V gene TRBV10-3 combines with J gene TRBJ1-3; D gene ambiguous. CDR3 length equals 16 residues. V was cut by 3 bases and J by 0 bases, with 12 bases left in between. Per the germline V gene, CDR1 is ENHRY and CDR2 is SYGVKD. CDR3 protein: CAISDRGLYSGNTIYF. The CDR3, as DNA: TGTGCCATCAGTGATCGCGGGCTATACTCTGGAAACACCATATATTTT.

This chain's CDR3 is CASSSRLAGVTDTQYF. The CDR3 nucleotides read TGTGCCAGCAGTTCCAGACTAGCGGGGGTCACAGATACGCAGTATTTT. The genes are TRBV6-5 and TRBJ2-3; TRBD2 matches at 12 bases. Germline loops: CDR1 MNHEY, CDR2 SVGAGI. J gave up 2 bases and V 4 bases, and 4 bases lay outside the gene matches. The CDR3 extends over 16 amino acids.

The V call is TRBV5-1, the J call TRBJ1-4, with D unclear. The CDR3 is made up of 14 amino acids. The V end lost 6 bases, the J end lost 0 bases, and 9 bases lay between the germline ends. Per germline, CDR1 SGHRS and CDR2 YFSETQ. DNA of the CDR3: TGCGCCAGCACCGATTTAACAACTAATGAAAAACTGTTTTTT. Encoded protein: CASTDLTTNEKLFF. The whole variable domain, filled in from reference TRBV5-1 and TRBJ1-4, reads KAGVTQTPRYLIKTRGQQVTLSCSPISGHRSVSWYQQTPGQGLQFLFEYFSETQRNKGNFPGRFSGRQFSNSRSEMNVSTLELGDSALYLCASTDLTTNEKLFFGSGTQLSVL.

The chain employs TRBV19 and TRBJ1-1; D might be TRBD1 (5 bases). This CDR3 is 15 amino acids long. Trimming took off 0 bases at V and 4 bases at J, with 12 bases between the two ends. Looked up from germline, CDR1 is LNHDA and CDR2 is SQIVND (reference sequence). CDR3 amino acids: CASSIEPLGVTEAFF. CDR3 bases: TGTGCCAGTAGTATAGAGCCGTTGGGGGTCACTGAAGCTTTCTTT. Full variable domain (remainder filled in from reference TRBV19 and TRBJ1-1): DGGITQSPKYLFRKEGQNVTLSCEQNLNHDAMYWYRQDPGQGLRLIYYSQIVNDFQKGDIAEGYSVSREKKESFPLTVTSAQKNPTAFYLCASSIEPLGVTEAFFGQGTRLTVV.

The chain links TRBV5-6 to TRBJ2-3; 8 nucleotides agree with TRBD2. CDR1 is SGHDT and CDR2 is YYEEEE in the germline V gene. The CDR3 spans 18 residues. V shed 1 base and J 0 bases; nucleotides not matched to a gene: 10. Here the CDR3 reads CASSLQSGGDTSTDTQYF. In DNA, the CDR3 is TGTGCCAGCAGCTTGCAGAGCGGGGGAGACACTAGCACAGATACGCAGTATTTT.

This clone was recorded only once. The J gene is TRBJ1-2, the V gene TRBV18; 9 bases line up with TRBD1. From germline, CDR1 is KGHSH and CDR2 LQKENI. This CDR3 has 15 residues. After removal of 2 bases from V and 2 bases from J, the junction contained 3 bases not matched to a gene. CDR3 sequence (DNA): TGTGCCAGCTCACCATCAGGGACAGGGAACTATGGCTACACCTTC. It encodes CASSPSGTGNYGYTF.

The V call is TRBV5-1, the J call TRBJ1-1; D is undetermined. V gave up 6 bases and J gave up 0 bases, with 15 bases separating them. This CDR3 is built from 15 residues. The germline gives CDR1 SGHRS, CDR2 YFSETQ. In nucleotides, the CDR3 is TGCGCCAGCATGTTCTCGCCACACATGAACACTGAAGCTTTCTTT. The encoded protein is CASMFSPHMNTEAFF. Variable domain in full (rest from reference TRBV5-1 and TRBJ1-1): KAGVTQTPRYLIKTRGQQVTLSCSPISGHRSVSWYQQTPGQGLQFLFEYFSETQRNKGNFPGRFSGRQFSNSRSEMNVSTLELGDSALYLCASMFSPHMNTEAFFGQGTRLTVV.

This chain links TRBV2 with TRBJ2-7, with D unresolved. CDR1 and CDR2 (germline): SNHLY, FYNNEI. Trimming left V 5 bases short and J 5 bases short, with 13 bases between. The length of the CDR3 is 13 residues. CDR3 sequence: CASSPLPRDEQYF. The CDR3 bases are TGTGCCAGCAGTCCCCTTCCTCGCGACGAGCAGTACTTC.

The chain employs TRBV7-2 and TRBJ2-2; 9 bases agree with TRBD2. The CDR3 extends over 16 amino acids. Germline V gives CDR1 SGHTA, CDR2 FQGNSA. The junction had 7 bases not matched to a gene; V was cut back by 2 bases and J by 6 bases. CDR3 sequence reads: CASSLRAGGPAGELFF. The CDR3 coding sequence is TGTGCCAGCAGCTTAAGGGCGGGGGGGCCTGCCGGGGAGCTGTTTTTT.

This chain connects TRBV12-3 or TRBV12-4 to TRBJ1-3; D not certain. The CDR3 extends over 12 amino acids. Trimming took off 3 bases at V and 3 bases at J, with 3 bases between the two ends. This CDR3 is CASSLYGNTIYF. As DNA, the CDR3 is TGTGCCAGCAGTTTGTATGGAAACACCATATATTTT.

This clone appeared once. J is TRBJ1-1 and V is TRBV5-1; TRBD1 matches 9 bases. V trimming: 2 bases; J trimming: 0 bases; junction bases outside the gene matches: 5. The CDR3 covers 16 residues. The germline V gene encodes CDR1 SGHRS and CDR2 YFSETQ. The CDR3 loop reads CASSFGQGIMNTEAFF. The DNA of the CDR3 is TGCGCCAGCAGCTTCGGACAGGGGATAATGAACACTGAAGCTTTCTTT.

This clone was found once. Other nucleotide sequences in the sample specify the same CDR3. The rearrangement uses TRBV18 and TRBJ2-2; D is undetermined. The V gene lost 3 bases and the J gene lost 2 bases, with 10 bases spanning the gap. The germline gives CDR1 KGHSH, CDR2 LQKENI. The CDR3 sequence is 15 residues long. The CDR3 region has the DNA TGTGCCAGCTCACCGCCAGAGGCAAACACCGGGGAGCTGTTTTTT. Its translation is CASSPPEANTGELFF.

The chain links TRBV28 to TRBJ1-6, with TRBD1 identical over 12 bases. This CDR3 comprises 16 residues. The germline V gene has CDR1 MDHEN and CDR2 SYDVKM. The V and J ends lost 6 bases and 9 bases, in that order; junction bases with no gene match: 9. The CDR3 protein is CASSQGGQGALSPLHF. The CDR3 DNA reads TGTGCCAGCAGCCAGGGGGGACAGGGGGCTCTTTCACCCCTCCACTTT.

V is TRBV7-9 and J is TRBJ1-5; 10 positions agree with TRBD1. Germline V gives CDR1 SEHNR, CDR2 FQNEAQ (reference sequence). The CDR3 consists of 17 residues. With 5 bases clipped from V and 7 bases from J, the junction kept 14 bases outside the gene matches. CDR3 sequence reads: CASSPLRAGTGDQPQHF. For the CDR3, the DNA is TGTGCCAGCAGCCCGTTAAGGGCCGGGACAGGGGACCAGCCCCAGCATTTT.

This clone was recorded once. This sequence joins TRBV7-8 and TRBJ2-7; TRBD2 agrees at 7 bases. J was trimmed by 0 bases and V by 1 base; bases with no gene match: 6. The CDR3 extends over 16 amino acids. Looked up from germline, CDR1 is SGHVS and CDR2 is FQNEAQ. This CDR3 is CASSLEAGKTSYEQYF. CDR3 bases: TGTGCCAGCAGCTTAGAAGCGGGGAAAACCTCCTACGAGCAGTACTTC. The whole variable domain, remainder taken from reference TRBV7-8 and TRBJ2-7, is GAGVSQSPRYKVAKRGQDVALRCDPISGHVSLFWYQQALGQGPEFLTYFQNEAQLDKSGLPSDRFFAERPEGSVSTLKIQRTQQEDSAVYLCASSLEAGKTSYEQYFGPGTRLTVT.

The genes are TRBV18 and TRBJ2-3; D gene ambiguous. Germline V gene sequence: CDR1 KGHSH, CDR2 LQKENI. The CDR3 length is 12 residues. Trimming removed 5 bases from V and 2 bases from J, with 5 bases in between. CDR3 protein: CASSKDTDTQYF. Here the CDR3 DNA reads TGTGCCAGCTCAAAAGACACAGATACGCAGTATTTT.

The V gene is TRBV6-5, the J gene TRBJ1-6; 10 positions agree with TRBD1. Germline CDR1 MNHEY, CDR2 SVGAGI. V lost 1 base, J lost 7 bases, and 4 bases stayed unmatched. The CDR3 is 16 residues long. The CDR3 protein is CASSYFRTGGNSPLHF. The CDR3 coding sequence is TGTGCCAGCAGTTACTTTCGGACAGGGGGGAATTCACCCCTCCACTTT.

The rearrangement uses TRBV5-1 and TRBJ1-1; tentative D call: TRBD1 (5 bases). Trimming stripped 0 bases from V and 1 base from J, with 16 bases between. This CDR3 is 17 amino acids long. Germline CDR1 is SGHRS and CDR2 is YFSETQ. CDR3 sequence: CASSLDLGARENTEAFF. The CDR3 DNA follows: TGCGCCAGCAGCTTGGATCTCGGGGCCAGGGAGAACACTGAAGCTTTCTTT. The variable domain in full, completed from reference TRBV5-1 and TRBJ1-1, reads KAGVTQTPRYLIKTRGQQVTLSCSPISGHRSVSWYQQTPGQGLQFLFEYFSETQRNKGNFPGRFSGRQFSNSRSEMNVSTLELGDSALYLCASSLDLGARENTEAFFGQGTRLTVV.

The rearrangement links TRBV28 to TRBJ2-3, with 9 nucleotides matching TRBD1. Germline CDR1 reads MDHEN; CDR2 reads SYDVKM. The V and J ends lost 4 bases and 3 bases, in that order; junction bases with no gene match: 5. The CDR3 has 15 amino acids. DNA for the CDR3: TGTGCCAGCAGTTGGGGGACAGGGACGACAGATACGCAGTATTTT. This codes for CASSWGTGTTDTQYF.

V is TRBV7-9 and J is TRBJ2-2, with D unresolved. The CDR3 loop spans 10 amino acids. The germline V gene encodes CDR1 SEHNR and CDR2 FQNEAQ (reference sequence). V gave up 5 bases and J gave up 9 bases, with 4 bases separating them. The CDR3 DNA sequence: TGTGCCAGCAGCGGTAGGGAGCTGTTTTTT. It codes for CASSGRELFF.

This sequence joins TRBV6-5 and TRBJ1-2; TRBD1 matches at 7 bases. The J segment lost 2 bases and the V segment lost 6 bases, leaving 6 bases of the junction unmatched. Germline V gene sequence: CDR1 MNHEY, CDR2 SVGAGI. The CDR3 has 14 residues. For the CDR3, the DNA is TGTGCCAGCAGCACAGGGGACTACAACTATGGCTACACCTTC. This codes for CASSTGDYNYGYTF.

This chain links TRBV7-9 with TRBJ1-1, with no clear D. The CDR3 has 14 amino acids. Germline V gene data show CDR1 as SEHNR and CDR2 as FQNEAQ (reference sequence). Trimming pared 2 bases from V and 7 bases from J, leaving 14 bases between. The CDR3 sequence is CASSLSWVVNEAFF. The CDR3 region has the DNA TGTGCCAGCAGCTTATCATGGGTTGTTAATGAAGCTTTCTTT.

The chain carries TRBV7-6 and TRBJ1-5; 10 nucleotides align to TRBD1. Germline lookup yields CDR1 SGHVS and CDR2 FNYEAQ. The CDR3 is 16 residues long. Trimming took 1 base from V and 5 from J; bases not matched to a gene: 5. The CDR3, as DNA: TGTGCCAGCAGCTTAGGGTGGGGGACAGGGGATCAGCCCCAGCATTTT. Its protein is CASSLGWGTGDQPQHF.